This T cell receptor beta chain was found in a study of shared clonotypes between healthy human individuals. Deep-level assay runs were performed. Sequencing was performed with immunoSEQ multiplex PCR; in TCRdb, only in-frame clones are kept and a portion is missing. The data hold under 2,500,000 clones, with roughly 95% observed a single time. V dropped 1 base and J dropped 5 bases, with 8 bases sitting between them. CDR3 length equals 13 residues. Germline loops: CDR1 SGHTA, CDR2 FQGTGA. The V and J genes are TRBV7-3 and TRBJ1-1; D not certain. Sequencing used naive CD4+ T cells sorted from blood. Specified subset: CD45RA+ positively selected. This receptor was identified in a man aged 18 to 29 in good health. This CDR3 reads CASSLRGSTEAFF. The CDR3 bases are TGTGCCAGCAGCTTAAGGGGAAGTACTGAAGCTTTCTTT.